Following are 17 T cell receptor beta chains from one sample sequenced in a study of identical twins. TCRdb redid the calling of the 5' RACE reads with MiXCR, one entry per CDR3 protein. The table shows about 920,000 distinct CDR3 sequences, with over 9% occurring only once. These data also featured in a second study, about yellow fever vaccine responses in identical twins.

Sequencing input: PBMCs. All receptors derive from a woman under 30 in good health.

The J gene is TRBJ2-3, the V gene TRBV20-1, with D unresolved. This CDR3 is 14 amino acids long. Trimming cost V 2 bases and J 4 bases, with 13 bases left between them. CDR1 DFQATT and CDR2 SNEGSKA come from the germline V gene (reference sequence). The CDR3 sequence: CSARMAIGADTQYF. The CDR3 DNA reads TGCAGTGCTAGAATGGCTATTGGCGCAGATACGCAGTATTTT.

The chain has TRBV4-1 and TRBJ2-7; D gene ambiguous. Germline V gene lookup returns CDR1 MGHRA and CDR2 YSYEKL. Trimming cost V 4 bases and J 1 base, with 11 bases left between them. The CDR3 totals 14 residues. The CDR3 is CASSPPEWSYEQYV. The CDR3 DNA is TGCGCCAGCAGCCCTCCTGAGTGGTCCTACGAGCAGTACGTC.

The V gene is TRBV4-1, the J gene TRBJ2-1; the D is unclear. V lost 3 bases to trimming and J lost 7 bases, with 13 bases between them. The CDR3 consists of 14 residues. Per the germline V gene, CDR1 is MGHRA and CDR2 is YSYEKL. This chain's CDR3 is CASSQAEATNEQFF. The CDR3 DNA reads as TGCGCCAGCAGCCAGGCGGAAGCGACGAATGAGCAGTTCTTC.

This clonotype was recorded once. The chain links TRBV20-1 to TRBJ2-5, with TRBD2 matching 13 bases. The V and J ends lost 6 bases and 13 bases, in that order; junction bases with no gene match: 11. This CDR3 has 13 residues. Germline lookup yields CDR1 DFQATT and CDR2 SNEGSKA (reference sequence). Here the CDR3 reads CSAGLAGAPAVYF. The CDR3 nucleotides are TGCAGTGCCGGACTAGCGGGGGCCCCGGCAGTGTACTTC.

The chain employs TRBV20-1 and TRBJ1-2; weak D call: TRBD1 (6 bases). The CDR3 loop spans 12 amino acids. The germline CDR1 and CDR2 sequences are DFQATT and SNEGSKA (reference sequence). Between the trimmed V and J ends, which lost 5 bases and 8 bases, there was a span of 15 bases. CDR3 coding DNA: TGCAGTGCTGGGGGGGGCGCGAGAGGCTACACCTTC. Protein: CSAGGGARGYTF.

This clonotype came up many times. The J gene is TRBJ1-4, the V gene TRBV4-1; maybe TRBD1 (5 bases). Germline CDR1 reads MGHRA; CDR2 reads YSYEKL. Deletions cut 1 base from V and 0 bases from J, with 12 bases between. The CDR3 spans 17 residues. CDR3 DNA sequence: TGCGCCAGCAGCCAAGTGGATCGGGGACCAACTAATGAAAAACTGTTTTTT. Encoded protein: CASSQVDRGPTNEKLFF.

This clonotype has ten or more counts. The rearrangement joins TRBV10-3 to TRBJ2-1; D might be TRBD1 or TRBD2, each matching 6 bases. The CDR3 totals 16 residues. Germline V lookup: CDR1 ENHRY, CDR2 SYGVKD. The germline V and J ends were trimmed by 0 bases and 7 bases, with 16 bases remaining between them. Here the CDR3 DNA reads TGTGCCATCAGTGAGTCTGAGGGGGGCCGCTTAAATGAGCAGTTCTTC. Protein product: CAISESEGGRLNEQFF.

This clonotype was seen a few times. The chain combines TRBV28 with TRBJ2-7; TRBD1 matches at 9 bases. The V and J ends lost 10 bases and 1 base, in that order; junction bases with no gene match: 20. The CDR3 consists of 18 residues. Germline CDR1 MDHEN, CDR2 SYDVKM. The CDR3 is CATSYGTGRNIRSYEQYF. DNA for the CDR3: TGTGCCACCTCCTACGGGACAGGGCGTAATATACGGTCCTACGAGCAGTACTTC.

This clonotype came up many times. The chain recombines TRBV9 with TRBJ1-2, with TRBD1 matching 7 bases. After removal of 6 bases from V and 5 bases from J, the junction contained 13 bases not matched to a gene. CDR3 length: 15 amino acids. Germline CDR1 and CDR2: SGDLS and YYNGEE. The CDR3 DNA reads as TGTGCCAGCAAAACTGAGACAGGGAAGGGGTATGGCTACACCTTC. Encoded protein: CASKTETGKGYGYTF.

This clonotype was picked up many times. The chain carries TRBV5-1 and TRBJ1-4; TRBD1 matches 9 bases. With 4 bases clipped from V and 8 bases from J, the junction kept 9 bases outside the gene matches. Germline V gene lookup returns CDR1 SGHRS and CDR2 YFSETQ. This CDR3 region has 15 residues. Written as DNA, the CDR3 is TGCGCCAGCAGCCCGGAACAGGGGGCCGTAGAAAAACTGTTTTTT. Amino acids: CASSPEQGAVEKLFF.

The sample holds many counts of this clonotype. V is TRBV7-8 and J is TRBJ2-1, with D uncertain. Germline loops: CDR1 SGHVS, CDR2 FQNEAQ. The CDR3 totals 13 residues. Between the trimmed V and J ends, which lost 2 bases and 6 bases, there was a span of 8 bases. The DNA for the CDR3 is TGTGCCAGCAGCTTACGCCTTGGCAATGAGCAGTTCTTC. Protein: CASSLRLGNEQFF.

The V gene is TRBV18, the J gene TRBJ2-5; D is ambiguous. CDR1 and CDR2 (germline): KGHSH, LQKENI. Trimming stripped 3 bases from V and 1 base from J, with 12 bases between. This CDR3 contains 15 residues. CDR3 sequence reads: CASSPGPPRQETQYF. The CDR3 nucleotides read TGTGCCAGCTCACCGGGCCCCCCACGCCAAGAGACCCAGTACTTC. Using reference TRBV18 and TRBJ2-5 for the parts outside the CDR3, the full variable domain is NAGVMQNPRHLVRRRGQEARLRCSPMKGHSHVYWYRQLPEEGLKFMVYLQKENIIDESGMPKERFSAEFPKEGPSILRIQQVVRGDSAAYFCASSPGPPRQETQYFGPGTRLLVL.

The J gene is TRBJ2-3, the V gene TRBV10-3; TRBD2 matches 8 bases. Looked up from germline, CDR1 is ENHRY and CDR2 is SYGVKD. V lost 6 bases, J lost 4 bases, and 9 bases stayed unmatched. The CDR3 length is 15 residues. The CDR3: CAIREAGAPADTQYF. Here the CDR3 DNA reads TGTGCCATCAGAGAAGCGGGAGCGCCGGCAGATACGCAGTATTTT.

Only a few counts were recorded for this clonotype. The chain recombines TRBV6-1 with TRBJ1-1; the match to TRBD1 covers 9 bases. This CDR3 contains 15 residues. Per the germline V gene, CDR1 is MNHNS and CDR2 is SASEGT. With 9 bases clipped from V and 3 bases from J, the junction kept 11 bases outside the gene matches. The CDR3: CASWRTGVRDTEAFF. CDR3 DNA sequence: TGTGCCAGTTGGCGGACAGGGGTGCGTGACACTGAAGCTTTCTTT.

This clonotype was recorded a few times. The rearrangement joins TRBV4-1 to TRBJ1-3; no clear D. The CDR3 is 13 residues long. The V gene lost 4 bases and the J gene lost 2 bases, with 6 bases spanning the gap. Germline V CDR1 and CDR2: MGHRA, YSYEKL. For the CDR3, the DNA is TGCGCCAGCAGCCTAAGTCCTGGAAACACCATATATTTT. It specifies CASSLSPGNTIYF.

The chain is built from TRBV4-1 and TRBJ1-1; TRBD1 matches 7 bases. The CDR3 is 14 residues long. V lost 0 bases to trimming and J lost 4 bases; unmatched junction nucleotides: 2. Germline V lookup: CDR1 MGHRA, CDR2 YSYEKL. CDR3 bases: TGCGCCAGCAGCCAAGACTCAGGGGGCACTGAAGCTTTCTTT. Its translation is CASSQDSGGTEAFF.

This clonotype was seen ten or more times. The chain links TRBV6-5 to TRBJ2-1, with D possibly matching TRBD2 (6 bases). V dropped 2 bases and J dropped 8 bases, with 22 bases sitting between them. CDR3 size: 17 residues. CDR1 and CDR2 (germline): MNHEY, SVGAGI. CDR3: CASSYRGGSRLIDEQFF. The CDR3 nucleotides read TGTGCCAGCAGTTACCGTGGGGGGAGCCGACTGATCGATGAGCAGTTCTTC.